The 13 T cell receptor beta chains below all came from one sample that was sequenced in a study of blood T cell repertoires in COVID-19 (dated by TCRdb to 2020 to 2021). The method was the immunoSEQ multiplex PCR assay. TCRdb's version of the immuneACCESS table is confined to in-frame rearrangements and falls short of the full clone set. An unresolved V gene accounts for under half of the shortfall where checked; the remainder is of unknown origin. For this sample the table gives some 140,000 clones, of which around three quarters were detected only once. Together, the top ten hold approximately 11% of the sample. Sample: peripheral blood. The receptor set was obtained from a human donor in a cohort sampled during active COVID-19.

This clone occurred a few times. V is TRBV7-8 and J is TRBJ1-5; 7 nucleotides agree with TRBD1. V was clipped by 3 bases and J by 4 bases; unmatched bases: 12. Germline assignment: CDR1 SGHVS and CDR2 FQNEAQ. This CDR3 region has 17 residues. This CDR3 reads CASSFSPGQSYNQPQHF. As DNA, the CDR3 is TGTGCCAGCAGCTTTTCGCCGGGACAGTCTTATAATCAGCCCCAGCATTTT.

The V gene is TRBV6-5, the J gene TRBJ1-4; D is perhaps TRBD1 (5 bases). Germline V gene lookup returns CDR1 MNHEY and CDR2 SVGAGI. CDR3 length equals 14 residues. Trimming stripped 6 bases from V and 8 bases from J, with 16 bases between. CDR3 DNA sequence: TGTGCCAGCAGGGGCCAGGGCGGAGGGGAAAAACTGTTTTTT. The encoded protein is CASRGQGGGEKLFF.

The CDR3 nucleotides read TGCGCCAGCAGCAGGCTTTTGGGGGCATCCTACGAGCAGTACTTC. Translating it yields CASSRLLGASYEQYF. The V call is TRBV5-1, the J call TRBJ2-7; weak D call: TRBD1 (6 bases). The V gene lost 4 bases and the J gene lost 1 base, with 15 bases spanning the gap. The CDR3 consists of 15 residues. Per germline, CDR1 SGHRS and CDR2 YFSETQ.

The rearrangement uses TRBV5-1 and TRBJ1-1; TRBD1 might be the D (5 bases). V was pared by 0 bases and J by 2 bases, with 8 bases between. The germline V gene encodes CDR1 SGHRS and CDR2 YFSETQ. The CDR3 runs to 14 residues. The CDR3 loop is CASSLGQINTEAFF. The CDR3 nucleotides read TGCGCCAGCAGCTTGGGACAGATAAACACTGAAGCTTTCTTT. The variable domain in full, completed from reference TRBV5-1 and TRBJ1-1, reads KAGVTQTPRYLIKTRGQQVTLSCSPISGHRSVSWYQQTPGQGLQFLFEYFSETQRNKGNFPGRFSGRQFSNSRSEMNVSTLELGDSALYLCASSLGQINTEAFFGQGTRLTVV.

J is TRBJ1-3 and V is TRBV7-8; no clear D gene. V shed 5 bases and J shed 0 bases, with 11 bases lying between them. In germline, CDR1 is SGHVS, CDR2 FQNEAQ. There are 15 residues in the CDR3. The CDR3 sequence: CASSLGGNSGNTIYF. The CDR3 DNA reads as TGTGCCAGCAGCCTCGGAGGTAACTCTGGAAACACCATATATTTT.

This rearrangement joins TRBV14 to TRBJ1-1; the D is unclear. This CDR3 region has 14 residues. V shed 2 bases and J shed 2 bases, with 9 bases lying between them. Per germline, CDR1 SGHDN and CDR2 FVKESK. The CDR3 here is CASSQFLLNTEAFF. The DNA for the CDR3 is TGTGCCAGCAGCCAATTTCTCCTTAACACTGAAGCTTTCTTT.

This clone was seen repeatedly, ten times or more. The V call is TRBV5-1, the J call TRBJ2-7, with a possible D match to TRBD1 (6 bases). V was cut by 4 bases and J by 2 bases, with 22 bases left in between. This CDR3 has 17 residues. Germline loops: CDR1 SGHRS, CDR2 YFSETQ. The DNA for the CDR3 is TGCGCCAGCAGCCCCACCGGGACAAGCTCTCCCACCTACGAGCAGTACTTC. The encoded protein is CASSPTGTSSPTYEQYF.

V is TRBV6-5 and J is TRBJ2-7, with TRBD1 matching 7 bases. Germline V gives CDR1 MNHEY, CDR2 SVGAGI. V lost 0 bases to trimming and J lost 6 bases; unmatched junction nucleotides: 2. CDR3 length: 13 amino acids. CDR3 nucleotides: TGTGCCAGCAGTTACTCGACAGGGTCCGAGCAGTACTTC. It encodes CASSYSTGSEQYF.

The V and J genes are TRBV5-1 and TRBJ2-3; 7 bases align to TRBD1. This CDR3 is 18 amino acids long. Germline V gene sequence: CDR1 SGHRS, CDR2 YFSETQ. The ends lost 4 bases at V and 3 bases at J; junction bases unmatched: 17. The chain's CDR3 is CASSADRFRGLVTDTQYF. CDR3 in DNA: TGCGCCAGCAGCGCGGACAGGTTTCGCGGACTTGTTACAGATACGCAGTATTTT.

The V gene is TRBV6-5, the J gene TRBJ2-3; the D gene is possibly TRBD2 (6 bases). Germline V gene lookup returns CDR1 MNHEY and CDR2 SVGAGI. Trimming took off 2 bases at V and 4 bases at J, with 13 bases between the two ends. The CDR3 covers 15 residues. In DNA, the CDR3 is TGTGCCAGCAGTTACGCAGGGACTGCCTCAGATACGCAGTATTTT. This translates into CASSYAGTASDTQYF.

The chain has TRBV7-9 and TRBJ2-1, with 9 positions matching TRBD1. V trimming: 6 bases; J trimming: 8 bases; junction bases outside the gene matches: 11. Germline lookup yields CDR1 SEHNR and CDR2 FQNEAQ (reference sequence). This CDR3 region has 15 residues. The CDR3 DNA sequence: TGTGCCAGCAGGATCACAGGGGGCAGTGGGGATGAGCAGTTCTTC. It codes for CASRITGGSGDEQFF. Drawing the rest from reference TRBV7-9 and TRBJ2-1, the complete variable domain is DTGVSQNPRHKITKRGQNVTFRCDPISEHNRLYWYRQTLGQGPEFLTYFQNEAQLEKSRLLSDRFSAERPKGSFSTLEIQRTEQGDSAMYLCASRITGGSGDEQFFGPGTRLTVL.

V and J are TRBV24-1 and TRBJ1-5, with TRBD1 matching over 7 bases. The CDR3 length is 14 residues. From germline, CDR1 is KGHDR and CDR2 SFDVKD. V gave up 9 bases and J gave up 1 base; unmatched junction bases: 5. The CDR3 DNA reads as TGTGCCACCGCACCAGGGGGGAGCAATCAGCCCCAGCATTTT. Its translation is CATAPGGSNQPQHF.

The chain couples TRBV5-1 to TRBJ2-5; maybe TRBD2 (5 bases). Between the trimmed V and J ends, which lost 4 bases and 5 bases, there was a span of 21 bases. This CDR3 contains 16 residues. Germline V gene sequence: CDR1 SGHRS, CDR2 YFSETQ. The CDR3 loop reads CASSLANSLAGETQYF. CDR3 bases: TGCGCCAGCAGCCTGGCGAATTCGCTAGCTGGTGAGACCCAGTACTTC.